The 21 T cell receptor beta chains below were found in one sample sequenced in a study of neoadjuvant anti-PD-1 for oral cavity cancer. TCRdb's table, derived via immunoSEQ multiplex PCR, lists solely in-frame clones and lacks some. The repertoire holds some 61,000 clones, with roughly 85% as singletons. Time point specified: after neoadjuvant nivolumab, at surgical resection. Sample: PBMCs, taken after nivolumab (anti-PD-1) treatment. The source is a person aged 40 to 85 with oral cavity squamous cell carcinoma.

This chain joins TRBV18 and TRBJ1-5; D remains unclear. V was clipped by 1 base and J by 6 bases, with 7 bases between them. The CDR3 has 13 residues. CDR1 is KGHSH and CDR2 is LQKENI in the germline V gene. The DNA for the CDR3 is TGTGCCAGCTCACCACTTCCATTTCAGCCCCAGCATTTT. Translation: CASSPLPFQPQHF.

The rearrangement joins TRBV23-1 to TRBJ2-7, with 10 bases that match TRBD1. TRBV23-1 is sorted into the ORF group, with uncertain function. Unmatched junction bases numbered 8, after V lost 3 bases and J lost 3 bases. The CDR3 contains 16 residues. The CDR3 is CASSHPGQGVYYEQYF. The CDR3, as DNA: TGCGCCAGCAGTCACCCCGGACAGGGGGTATACTACGAGCAGTACTTC.

This clone was observed at least ten times. The rearrangement links TRBV6-1 to TRBJ2-7; 9 bases are a match to TRBD1. With 6 bases clipped from V and 2 bases from J, the junction kept 8 bases outside the gene matches. This CDR3 spans 15 amino acids. The germline V gene has CDR1 MNHNS and CDR2 SASEGT. CDR3 region: CASSEGQGLPYEQYF. As DNA, the CDR3 is TGTGCCAGCAGCGAGGGACAGGGTCTGCCCTACGAGCAGTACTTC.

This chain connects TRBV28 to TRBJ1-5, with D unclear. This CDR3 has 14 amino acids. Germline CDR1 is MDHEN and CDR2 is SYDVKM. V lost 2 bases, J lost 7 bases, and 12 bases lay in between. The CDR3: CASSLGGSEQPQHF. CDR3 in DNA: TGTGCCAGCAGTTTAGGTGGATCCGAACAGCCCCAGCATTTT.

The V call is TRBV5-6, the J call TRBJ1-5; D perhaps matches TRBD1 (6 bases). Trimming shortened V by 2 bases and J by 3 bases, and 15 bases separated the two germline ends. CDR3 size: 16 residues. The V gene's germline CDR1 is SGHDT and CDR2 YYEEEE. The CDR3 spells CASSFGGGIFNQPQHF. As DNA, the CDR3 is TGTGCCAGCAGCTTTGGGGGGGGCATCTTCAATCAGCCCCAGCATTTT.

This clone was detected once. The DNA is left out, because the CDR3 cannot be placed on it with certainty; the CDR3 is given as TCRdb lists it. The V gene is TRBV19, the J gene TRBJ2-7. The germline CDR1 and CDR2 sequences are LNHDA and SQIVND (reference sequence). The CDR3 contains 17 residues when both ends are counted. This CDR3 reads CASSWTSSTSGRAPEHF.

The rearrangement uses TRBV19 and TRBJ2-7; D is possibly TRBD2 (6 bases). This CDR3 contains 15 residues. Germline lookup yields CDR1 LNHDA and CDR2 SQIVND (reference sequence). V was trimmed by 1 base and J by 0 bases, leaving 10 bases between them. This CDR3 reads CASSIGGRPSYEQYF. For the CDR3, the DNA is TGTGCCAGTAGTATAGGAGGGAGGCCCTCCTACGAGCAGTACTTC.

This chain links TRBV2 with TRBJ2-2, with 7 bases aligning to TRBD2. J lost 1 base, V lost 5 bases, and 4 bases had no gene match. Germline CDR1 reads SNHLY; CDR2 reads FYNNEI. There are 15 residues in the CDR3. Written as DNA, the CDR3 is TGTGCCAGCAGTATACGGGAGGTGAACACCGGGGAGCTGTTTTTT. This codes for CASSIREVNTGELFF.

V gene TRBV30 combines with J gene TRBJ2-1; D possibly corresponds to TRBD1 (5 bases). The CDR3 runs to 12 residues. Per the germline V gene, CDR1 is GTSNPN and CDR2 is SVGIG (reference sequence). V shed 1 base and J shed 8 bases, with 9 bases lying between them. The CDR3 spells CAWSALGDEQFF. DNA of the CDR3: TGTGCCTGGAGTGCCCTAGGGGATGAGCAGTTCTTC.

The chain joins TRBV6-1 to TRBJ1-5; the match to TRBD1 covers 7 bases. This CDR3 has 15 amino acids. Germline lookup yields CDR1 MNHNS and CDR2 SASEGT. Germline trimming cut 6 bases from V and 0 bases from J; bases unmatched to any gene: 5. CDR3 in DNA: TGTGCCAGCAGCTTCGGGACAGATAGCAATCAGCCCCAGCATTTT. This codes for CASSFGTDSNQPQHF.

This CDR3 reads CASKAGSSGNTIYF. DNA of the CDR3: TGTGCCAGTAAAGCTGGCAGTTCTGGAAACACCATATATTTT. The J gene is TRBJ1-3, the V gene TRBV19; D is uncertain. This CDR3 region has 14 residues. V lost 7 bases and J 1 base, leaving 11 bases between the germline ends. Germline loops: CDR1 LNHDA, CDR2 SQIVND (reference sequence).

The chain joins TRBV28 to TRBJ1-2; D might be TRBD1 (5 bases). CDR1 and CDR2 (germline): MDHEN, SYDVKM. The V gene lost 5 bases and the J gene lost 4 bases, with 11 bases spanning the gap. The CDR3 sequence is 13 residues long. CDR3: CASSLGRIYGYTF. CDR3 nucleotides: TGTGCCAGCAGTCTGGGACGGATCTATGGCTACACCTTC.

The chain links TRBV9 to TRBJ1-2; D might be TRBD1 (5 bases). V lost 6 bases to trimming and J lost 6 bases, with 12 bases between them. Germline assignment: CDR1 SGDLS and CDR2 YYNGEE. This CDR3 comprises 12 residues. CDR3 sequence reads: CASTAGFDGYTF. CDR3 nucleotide sequence: TGTGCCAGCACCGCAGGGTTCGATGGCTACACCTTC.

J is TRBJ2-5 and V is TRBV9; D not certain. From germline, CDR1 is SGDLS and CDR2 YYNGEE. The ends were cut back, 3 bases at V and 5 bases at J, with 14 bases in the middle. The CDR3 runs 14 residues. The CDR3 here is CASSADSAWETQYF. CDR3 DNA sequence: TGTGCCAGCAGCGCCGATTCCGCCTGGGAGACCCAGTACTTC.

As regards this clone: The junction and the germline gene differ at one end; a read error may be behind it. This chain joins TRBV27 and TRBJ2-3; a weak D match, TRBD2 (7 bases). This CDR3 has 12 amino acids. CDR1 and CDR2 from the germline V gene are MNHEY and SMNVEV (reference sequence). CDR3 sequence reads: CASSGGAGSADF. The CDR3 DNA follows: TGTGCCAGCAGTGGGGGGGCGGGAAGCGCGGATTTT.

This chain links TRBV19 with TRBJ2-2; D unclear. V was pared by 6 bases and J by 7 bases, with 6 bases between. Germline CDR1 LNHDA, CDR2 SQIVND (reference sequence). The CDR3 is made up of 11 amino acids. The CDR3 is CASSRVGELFF. CDR3 bases: TGTGCCAGTAGCCGGGTCGGGGAGCTGTTTTTT.

V and J are TRBV19 and TRBJ1-5; 9 positions agree with TRBD1. CDR3 size: 14 residues. With 9 bases clipped from V and 1 base from J, the junction kept 4 bases outside the gene matches. CDR1 and CDR2 (germline): LNHDA, SQIVND (reference sequence). CDR3 DNA sequence: TGTGCCAGCATGGGACAGGGAAGCAATCAGCCCCAGCATTTT. Translating gives CASMGQGSNQPQHF.

The rearrangement links TRBV6-1 to TRBJ2-3, with 9 positions matching TRBD1. The junction had 6 bases not matched to a gene; V was cut back by 4 bases and J by 1 base. Germline V gives CDR1 MNHNS, CDR2 SASEGT. The CDR3 extends over 16 amino acids. The CDR3 region is CASSVQGQGGTDTQYF. The CDR3 bases are TGTGCCAGCAGTGTCCAGGGACAGGGCGGCACAGATACGCAGTATTTT.

The rearrangement joins TRBV7-8 to TRBJ1-5; possibly TRBD1 for D (6 bases). From germline, CDR1 is SGHVS and CDR2 FQNEAQ. V was pared by 5 bases and J by 2 bases, with 10 bases between. The CDR3 is made up of 14 amino acids. CDR3 sequence: CASSKGGGNQPQHF. DNA for the CDR3: TGTGCCAGCAGCAAAGGGGGTGGCAATCAGCCCCAGCATTTT.

The rearrangement joins TRBV1 to TRBJ1-1; TRBD1 is taken as the D call from the table, unchecked against the DNA. TRBV1 corresponds to a pseudogene. CDR3 size: 16 residues. The CDR3 sequence: CTSSQPRGRGLRRAFF. DNA for the CDR3: TGCACCAGCAGCCAGCCCAGGGGGCGAGGTTTAAGGCGGGCTTTCTTT.

The count of this clone is one. A read error may produce the germline difference seen at one junction end. J is TRBJ1-5 and V is TRBV2; D unresolved. The germline gives CDR1 SNHLY, CDR2 FYNNEI. This CDR3 has 14 residues. CDR3 sequence reads: CASRPAIGNQPQHF. DNA for the CDR3: TGTGCCAGCAGACCCGCCATCGGCAACCAGCCCCAGCATTTT.